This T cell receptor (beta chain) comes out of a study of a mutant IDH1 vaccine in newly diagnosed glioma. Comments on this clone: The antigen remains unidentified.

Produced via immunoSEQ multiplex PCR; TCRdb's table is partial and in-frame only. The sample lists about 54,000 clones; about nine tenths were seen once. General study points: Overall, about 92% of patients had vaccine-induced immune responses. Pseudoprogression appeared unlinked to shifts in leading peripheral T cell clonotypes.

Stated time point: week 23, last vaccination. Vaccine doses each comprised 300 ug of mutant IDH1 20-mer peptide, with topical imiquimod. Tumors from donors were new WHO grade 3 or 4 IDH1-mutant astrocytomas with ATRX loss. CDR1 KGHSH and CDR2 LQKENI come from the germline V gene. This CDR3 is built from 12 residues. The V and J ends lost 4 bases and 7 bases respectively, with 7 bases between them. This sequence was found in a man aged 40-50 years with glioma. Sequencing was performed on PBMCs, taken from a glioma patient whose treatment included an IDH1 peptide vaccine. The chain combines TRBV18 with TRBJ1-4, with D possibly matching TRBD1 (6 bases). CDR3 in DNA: TGTGCCAGCTCACAAGGGGGTGAAAAACTGTTTTTT. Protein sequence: CASSQGGEKLFF.